Sequencing of this T cell receptor (beta chain) was carried out in a study of cytomegalovirus exposure and HLA in healthy donors. Study-wide results and limits: Listed as cytomegalovirus-associated were 170 or so TCR beta chains. Among the CMV-associated chains, three were confirmed in vitro as specific for CMV antigens.

Of note for this clone: Its antigen is currently unknown.

With 1 base removed from V and 0 bases from J, the gap between germline ends came to 7 bases. The CDR3 is 14 residues long. The germline gives CDR1 SNHLY, CDR2 FYNNEI. The PCR made use of 60 Vbeta and 13 Jbeta primers. Method: immunoSEQ multiplex PCR; TCRdb's copy keeps in-frame clones and lacks some. The sample has over 120,000 clones, approximately 82% seen once; the top ten hold 1.4% to 1.5%. The material sequenced was PBMCs. This TCR was sampled from a man younger than 40 in good health and CMV-seropositive. V and J are TRBV2 and TRBJ2-7, with a weak D call TRBD2 (6 bases). CDR3 sequence reads: CASSEDGGSYEQYF. In DNA form, the CDR3 reads TGTGCCAGCAGTGAAGACGGGGGCTCCTACGAGCAGTACTTC.